This T cell receptor beta chain was recorded in a study of early T cells in non-severe SARS-CoV-2 infection. TCRdb used MiXCR to reprocess the 5' RACE reads, holding one entry per CDR3 protein. The repertoire consists of nearly 70,000 distinct CDR3 sequences, with 4.6% occurring once and the leading ten covering approximately 3.6%. V lost 7 bases to trimming and J lost 6 bases; unmatched junction nucleotides: 6. Germline loops: CDR1 SQVTM, CDR2 ANQGSEA. This CDR3 has 12 amino acids. The sequencing used whole blood, collected at baseline. J is TRBJ2-1 and V is TRBV29-1; the match to TRBD2 covers 7 bases. This receptor was identified in an adult who was a healthcare worker with PCR-confirmed SARS-CoV-2 infection or an uninfected control (not recorded which). The donor label of this sample is uncertain. CDR3 nucleotide sequence: TGCAGCGGGGGGGGTATTACCAATGAGCAGTTCTTC. Protein: CSGGGITNEQFF.